This T cell receptor beta chain originates from a study of blood T cell repertoires in COVID-19. Study information: Sample material is recorded as cDNA or gDNA derived from T cells, B-cell-depleted T cells, or PBMCs.

V was clipped by 5 bases and J by 5 bases, with 12 bases between them. Germline assignment: CDR1 SEHNR and CDR2 FQNEAQ (reference sequence). This CDR3 contains 13 residues. The method was immunoSEQ multiplex PCR; TCRdb's version includes in-frame clones alone and lacks a portion of them. The sample includes 200,000 to 250,000 clones, approximately 83% of them seen just once. The TCR was taken from a man aged 80 or over with acute or convalescent COVID-19. The sequenced sample consisted of peripheral blood. This chain uses TRBV7-9 with TRBJ1-2; D is possibly TRBD1 (5 bases). The CDR3 DNA reads TGTGCCAGCAGCGTCGGCGGGGCTTATGGCTACACCTTC. This gives the protein CASSVGGAYGYTF.